One sample yielded the 2 T cell receptor beta chains listed below, sequenced in a study of low-dose radiotherapy and immunotherapy resistance in tumors. First-strand cDNA used TRAV- and TRBV-specific primers, covering alpha and beta chains. With a constant-region primer and a V-primer adapter, TCRs were subjected to around 18 PCR cycles of amplification. TCRdb independently ran MiXCR on the reads; one entry per CDR3 protein. The sample has some 71,000 distinct CDR3 sequences, around 30% seen once; the top ten hold over 8.5%. Time point denoted: before trial treatment. The material sequenced was PBMCs, taken before treatment. The source is a female donor with ovarian cancer.

The chain employs TRBV5-4 and TRBJ2-7; 8 bases line up with TRBD1. The CDR3 is 16 residues long. V gave up 3 bases and J gave up 0 bases; unmatched junction bases: 8. The germline V gene encodes CDR1 SGHNT and CDR2 YYREEE (reference sequence). CDR3 nucleotides: TGTGCCAGCAGCTCTCCGGGACAGGCCCGCTCCTACGAGCAGTACTTC. Translated: CASSSPGQARSYEQYF. Full variable domain (rest looked up from reference TRBV5-4 and TRBJ2-7): ETGVTQSPTHLIKTRGQQVTLRCSSQSGHNTVSWYQQALGQGPQFIFQYYREEENGRGNFPPRFSGLQFPNYSSELNVNALELDDSALYLCASSSPGQARSYEQYFGPGTRLTVT.

The rearrangement uses TRBV6-2 or TRBV6-3 and TRBJ2-5; possibly TRBD2 for D (5 bases). Germline values: CDR1 MNHEY, CDR2 SVGEGT. V lost 8 bases and J 7 bases, leaving 8 bases between the germline ends. CDR3 length: 10 residues. The DNA for the CDR3 is TGTGCCAGCGGAGCGGTGACCCAGTACTTC. It yields the protein CASGAVTQYF.